This T cell receptor beta chain was identified in a study of PD-1 and CTLA-4 blockade in melanoma. Profiling relied on immunoSEQ multiplex PCR, and the TCRdb table lists in-frame clones only, not all of them. The table includes about 32,000 clones, about 85% detected once. Germline loops: CDR1 DFQATT, CDR2 SNEGSKA (reference sequence). V lost 3 bases, J lost 8 bases, and 5 bases lay in between. The CDR3 runs 10 residues. The sequence derives from a human donor with melanoma. The chain is built from TRBV20-1 and TRBJ2-4; D unresolved. The sequences come from CD8+ T cells from peripheral blood, collected from a patient given anti-PD-1 treatment. The CDR3 is CSARRDIQYF. The CDR3 DNA sequence: TGCAGTGCTAGGCGTGACATTCAGTACTTC.